This T cell receptor (beta chain) comes out of a study of blood T cell repertoires in COVID-19. About the research overall: Sources were T cells, B-cell-depleted T cells, or PBMCs; the material itself was cDNA or gDNA.

Original processing methods: Amplified reference gene primers provided the basis for estimating nucleated cell counts. Only in-frame clones appear in the TCRdb table, and some are missing; sequencing was by immunoSEQ multiplex PCR. The V and J calls and clone size were taken over from that table, and D and trimming were inferred from the DNA. The sample shows a few hundred thousand clones, under 90% of them seen only once. The germline V gene has CDR1 SQVTM and CDR2 ANQGSEA. Losses at the gene ends were 6 bases for V and 2 bases for J; bases not matched to a gene: 5. This CDR3 region has 13 residues. Seattle's cohort entered during active infection and was followed longitudinally.

This receptor was obtained from a woman aged 80 or older with COVID-19, enrolled during active disease. The V and J genes are TRBV29-1 and TRBJ2-3; TRBD1 agrees at 7 bases. The specimen sequenced was peripheral blood. This CDR3 is CSVRDSSTDTQYF. The CDR3 DNA follows: TGCAGCGTCCGGGACAGTTCCACAGATACGCAGTATTTT.